This T cell receptor beta chain was recorded in a study of PD-1 blockade in classical Hodgkin lymphoma. The V gene's germline CDR1 is SGHVS and CDR2 FQNEAQ. Trimming left V 0 bases short and J 2 bases short, with 5 bases between. This CDR3 contains 14 residues. After autologous stem cell transplantation all patients relapsed, and prior brentuximab vedotin exposure differed between cohorts. Best response was recorded as complete response, partial response or progressive disease. The method was immunoSEQ multiplex PCR; TCRdb's version includes in-frame clones alone and lacks a portion of them. The sample lists roughly 70,000 clones; about two thirds were seen once.

The sequenced sample was peripheral blood mononuclear cells (PBMCs), obtained before the second cycle of nivolumab. This clonotype was sampled from a human donor with classical Hodgkin lymphoma. V is TRBV7-8 and J is TRBJ1-3, with D unclear. The CDR3 DNA follows: TGTGCCAGCAGCTTAGCGTTGGCTGGAAACACCATATATTTT. As protein: CASSLALAGNTIYF.